These 18 T cell receptor beta chains were sequenced from one sample in a study of shared clonotypes between healthy human individuals. CD45RO negativity and positive selection for CCR7 defined naive CD8 cells, a population that excluded terminally differentiated effector memory CD45RA+ cells. This table comes from immunoSEQ multiplex PCR, and its TCRdb copy is limited to in-frame clones, with some not included. The sample lists millions of clones, roughly 95% occurring once. Sample: naive CD8+ T cells sorted from blood. All receptors come from a man aged 18 to 30 in good health.

This chain connects TRBV19 to TRBJ2-7, with D possibly matching TRBD2 (7 bases). The germline gives CDR1 LNHDA, CDR2 SQIVND (reference sequence). Trimming left V 5 bases short and J 2 bases short, with 16 bases between. The CDR3 is 15 residues long. CDR3 loop: CASSPWTRGTYEQYF. In DNA, the CDR3 is TGTGCCAGTAGTCCATGGACTAGGGGGACCTACGAGCAGTACTTC.

The rearrangement links TRBV5-6 to TRBJ2-6, with TRBD1 identical over 7 bases. Trimming at V came to 4 bases and at J to 0 bases, leaving 13 bases not matched to a gene. CDR1 is SGHDT, CDR2 YYEEEE, per germline. The CDR3 length is 19 residues. CDR3 region: CASSPAPGTESSGANVLTF. As DNA, the CDR3 is TGTGCCAGCAGCCCCGCCCCCGGGACAGAGAGCTCTGGGGCCAACGTCCTGACTTTC.

The chain carries TRBV4-3 and TRBJ1-1; D unresolved. Germline V gene sequence: CDR1 LGHNA, CDR2 YSLEER. Trimming took 3 bases from V and 7 from J, leaving 12 bases between them. The CDR3 totals 13 residues. The CDR3 bases are TGCGCCAGCAGCCATGGCCTAGCGAGTGAAGCTTTCTTT. This codes for CASSHGLASEAFF.

This sequence joins TRBV2 and TRBJ2-7; D may be TRBD2 (5 bases). Trimming removed 8 bases from V and 3 bases from J, with 11 bases in between. Germline CDR1 and CDR2: SNHLY and FYNNEI. This CDR3 contains 12 residues. The DNA for the CDR3 is TGTGCCAGCGGGGAGAGAGGCTACGAGCAGTACTTC. It encodes CASGERGYEQYF.

The chain couples TRBV4-1 to TRBJ1-3; a possible D gene is TRBD1 (5 bases). CDR1 and CDR2 (germline): MGHRA, YSYEKL. V dropped 6 bases and J dropped 2 bases, with 14 bases sitting between them. CDR3 size: 15 residues. Here the CDR3 DNA reads TGCGCCAGCAGTCCTATACAGGACGCTGGAAACACCATATATTTT. This codes for CASSPIQDAGNTIYF.

V usage is TRBV6-4 and J usage is TRBJ2-7; D gene ambiguous. V lost 11 bases and J 3 bases, leaving 11 bases between the germline ends. CDR1 MRHNA and CDR2 SNTAGT come from the germline V gene. This CDR3 spans 11 amino acids. The CDR3: CASALFYEQYF. CDR3 nucleotide sequence: TGTGCCTCCGCACTGTTCTACGAGCAGTACTTC.

The chain couples TRBV5-4 to TRBJ2-5; D gene unclear. V was cut by 5 bases and J by 5 bases, with 22 bases left in between. CDR3 length equals 16 residues. Per the germline V gene, CDR1 is SGHNT and CDR2 is YYREEE (reference sequence). The CDR3 region is CASRPLEGIDRETQYF. The CDR3 bases are TGTGCCAGCAGACCCCTGGAAGGGATTGATCGGGAGACCCAGTACTTC.

Comment on this clone: The sample has other DNA sequences that encode this CDR3 too. The chain combines TRBV27 with TRBJ1-5; 8 nucleotides match TRBD1. The CDR3 spans 15 residues. Trimming removed 5 bases from V and 2 bases from J; junction bases left unmatched: 5. Germline V lookup: CDR1 MNHEY, CDR2 SMNVEV (reference sequence). The CDR3 reads CASSPPGQGNQPQHF. The CDR3, as DNA: TGTGCCAGCAGTCCTCCGGGACAGGGCAATCAGCCCCAGCATTTT.

The CDR3: CASSYSMEGAYEQYF. The CDR3 coding sequence is TGTGCCAGCAGTTACTCGATGGAGGGGGCCTACGAGCAGTACTTC. This chain uses TRBV6-5 with TRBJ2-7; D may be TRBD1 or TRBD2 (6 bases each). The V end was cut by 0 bases, the J end by 2 bases, with 11 bases between. CDR1 is MNHEY, CDR2 SVGAGI, per germline. The CDR3 runs 15 residues.

This rearrangement joins TRBV29-1 to TRBJ2-3; D remains unclear. Germline V lookup: CDR1 SQVTM, CDR2 ANQGSEA. V was clipped by 4 bases and J by 11 bases, with 19 bases between them. The CDR3 is 13 amino acids. The CDR3, as DNA: TGCAGCGTTGGGGATTTTGGAAAACCGGGGCAGTATTTT. It codes for CSVGDFGKPGQYF.

About this clone itself: This same CDR3 is encoded by further DNA sequences in the sample. The chain combines TRBV9 with TRBJ2-7; D remains ambiguous. V lost 1 base and J lost 1, with 6 bases in between. From germline, CDR1 is SGDLS and CDR2 YYNGEE. The CDR3 spans 13 residues. The CDR3 DNA reads TGTGCCAGCAGCGTACAGGAATCCTACGAGCAGTACTTC. It codes for CASSVQESYEQYF. Supplemented by reference TRBV9 and TRBJ2-7, the full variable domain reads DSGVTQTPKHLITATGQRVTLRCSPRSGDLSVYWYQQSLDQGLQFLIQYYNGEERAKGNILERFSAQQFPDLHSELNLSSLELGDSALYFCASSVQESYEQYFGPGTRLTVT.

This clone was counted once. The V call is TRBV6-5, the J call TRBJ1-3; D may be TRBD1 (6 bases). CDR1 is MNHEY, CDR2 SVGAGI, per germline. The CDR3 has 15 residues. Trimming removed 0 bases from V and 3 bases from J, with 9 bases in between. The CDR3 is CASSYSRQVGNTIYF. CDR3 in DNA: TGTGCCAGCAGTTACTCTCGACAGGTTGGAAACACCATATATTTT.

Note on this clone: The sample holds other DNA sequences that translate to the same CDR3. CDR3 protein: CASSPGWGNTEAFF. In DNA form, the CDR3 reads TGTGCCAGCAGCCCAGGATGGGGGAACACTGAAGCTTTCTTT. The genes are TRBV9 and TRBJ1-1, with D unclear. This CDR3 has 14 amino acids. V lost 4 bases, J lost 1 base, and 11 bases lay in between. Germline V gene data show CDR1 as SGDLS and CDR2 as YYNGEE.

This sequence joins TRBV27 and TRBJ2-2; no firm D call. Germline CDR1 is MNHEY and CDR2 is SMNVEV (reference sequence). Trimming removed 3 bases from V and 7 bases from J, with 3 bases in between. The CDR3 is 11 residues long. The chain's CDR3 is CASSFVGELFF. CDR3 in DNA: TGTGCCAGCAGTTTTGTCGGGGAGCTGTTTTTT.

This clone was recorded only once. The chain combines TRBV25-1 with TRBJ2-1; D is unresolved. The ends were cut back, 6 bases at V and 6 bases at J, with 12 bases in the middle. CDR3 length: 13 residues. Germline V gene data show CDR1 as MGHDK and CDR2 as SYGVNS. The CDR3 bases are TGTGCCAGCAGCGAAGACCGACTCAATGAGCAGTTCTTC. This sequence encodes CASSEDRLNEQFF. Supplemented by reference TRBV25-1 and TRBJ2-1, the full variable domain reads EADIYQTPRYLVIGTGKKITLECSQTMGHDKMYWYQQDPGMELHLIHYSYGVNSTEKGDLSSESTVSRIRTEHFPLTLESARPSHTSQYLCASSEDRLNEQFFGPGTRLTVL.

The CDR3 sequence: CASGLVLGQAITSTDTQYF. The CDR3 DNA is TGTGCTAGTGGTTTGGTACTGGGGCAGGCGATTACTAGCACAGATACGCAGTATTTT. This chain connects TRBV12-5 to TRBJ2-3; D perhaps matches TRBD1 (5 bases). Trimming pared 0 bases from V and 0 bases from J, leaving 19 bases between. Germline V lookup: CDR1 LGHNT, CDR2 FRNRAP. CDR3 length: 19 residues.

The chain employs TRBV7-2 and TRBJ2-7; D not certain. This CDR3 has 16 residues. V shed 2 bases and J shed 5 bases, with 19 bases lying between them. Germline loops: CDR1 SGHTA, CDR2 FQGNSA. CDR3 nucleotides: TGTGCCAGCAGCTTAATGGGCACCACTTCTCTGGACGAGCAGTACTTC. Protein sequence: CASSLMGTTSLDEQYF.

V is TRBV4-1 and J is TRBJ1-3; a weak D match, TRBD1 (5 bases). Trimming cost V 6 bases and J 9 bases, with 18 bases left between them. This CDR3 has 14 amino acids. The germline V gene has CDR1 MGHRA and CDR2 YSYEKL. The CDR3 nucleotides are TGCGCCAGCAGTCCAGGGATAGGCCCGCTCACCATATATTTT. This translates into CASSPGIGPLTIYF.